This passage covers 9 T cell receptor beta chains from one sample sequenced in a study of T cell repertoires in cytomegalovirus infection. Each CDR3 protein is one row after TCRdb ran MiXCR on the reads. The sample contains about 68,000 distinct CDR3 sequences, approximately 24% of which appear only once. Antigens of these TCRs are unknown. The sample comprised PBMCs, sequenced either directly or after in vitro stimulation (not recorded which). These receptor sequences come from a human donor in good health (CMV status not recorded). Some clones in this sample may be carry-over from other donors' samples.

CDR3 region: CASSLDYRSYNEQFF. CDR3 sequence (DNA): TGTGCCAGCAGTCTTGACTATCGCTCCTACAATGAGCAGTTCTTC. The J gene is TRBJ2-1, the V gene TRBV6-5; a possible D gene is TRBD2 (5 bases). The V end lost 5 bases, the J end lost 0 bases, and 11 bases lay between the germline ends. CDR1 MNHEY and CDR2 SVGAGI come from the germline V gene. The CDR3 extends over 15 amino acids.

This clonotype was counted many times. V usage is TRBV4-1 and J usage is TRBJ1-4; the D gene is possibly TRBD1 (6 bases). The CDR3 consists of 15 residues. The germline V gene has CDR1 MGHRA and CDR2 YSYEKL. Trimming took off 4 bases at V and 7 bases at J, with 16 bases between the two ends. The CDR3 loop reads CASSLGTQSLEKLFF. The DNA for the CDR3 is TGCGCCAGCAGCCTTGGGACACAGTCTCTTGAAAAACTGTTTTTT.

This chain links TRBV9 with TRBJ1-4; tentatively, D is TRBD1 (6 bases). Trimming took off 0 bases at V and 10 bases at J, with 22 bases between the two ends. There are 17 residues in the CDR3. Germline loops: CDR1 SGDLS, CDR2 YYNGEE. The CDR3 DNA follows: TGTGCCAGCAGCGTAGGCCCCGTCGGAGGGGGTGAGGGAAAACTGTTTTTT. Protein sequence: CASSVGPVGGGEGKLFF.

This clonotype came up a few times. This rearrangement joins TRBV20-1 to TRBJ2-3, with unresolved D. The CDR3 contains 16 residues. Germline V gene sequence: CDR1 DFQATT, CDR2 SNEGSKA (reference sequence). Deletions cut 6 bases from V and 2 bases from J, with 21 bases between. The CDR3 region has the DNA TGCAGTGCCCCAACCCCGGCAGGTTTCCTCACAGATACGCAGTATTTT. Protein: CSAPTPAGFLTDTQYF.

This clonotype has more than one count but fewer than ten. The chain joins TRBV20-1 to TRBJ1-5; no firm D call. The CDR3 contains 13 residues. Per the germline V gene, CDR1 is DFQATT and CDR2 is SNEGSKA (reference sequence). CDR3 residues: CSAPSGSNQPQHF. CDR3 bases: TGCAGCGCCCCCAGTGGGAGCAATCAGCCCCAGCATTTT.

Details on this clonotype: The junction and the germline gene differ at one end; a read error may be behind it. This chain joins TRBV7-2 and TRBJ2-3, with 8 bases matching TRBD2. There are 15 residues in the CDR3. In germline, CDR1 is SGHTA, CDR2 FQGNSA. The CDR3 here is CASSLVAGAGDTRYF. CDR3 DNA: TGTGCCAGCAGCTTAGTGGCGGGAGCGGGGGATACGCGGTATTTT. Variable domain in full (rest from reference TRBV7-2 and TRBJ2-3): GAGVSQSPSNKVTEKGKDVELRCDPISGHTALYWYRQSLGQGLEFLIYFQGNSAPDKSGLPSDRFSAERTGGSVSTLTIQRTQQEDSAVYLCASSLVAGAGDTRYFGPGTRLTVL.

The chain links TRBV3-1 to TRBJ1-2; unclear D gene. Per germline, CDR1 LGHDT and CDR2 YNNKEL (reference sequence). CDR3 length: 17 amino acids. V gave up 4 bases and J gave up 4 bases, with 22 bases separating them. The CDR3 DNA reads as TGTGCCAGCAGCCCAAGGATGGCAGGCCGGTACTCCTATGGCTACACCTTC. It is translated as CASSPRMAGRYSYGYTF.

The chain has TRBV28 and TRBJ2-6; D not resolved. The germline CDR1 and CDR2 sequences are MDHEN and SYDVKM. The CDR3 loop spans 19 amino acids. V lost 0 bases, J lost 0 bases, and 15 bases lay in between. CDR3 in DNA: TGTGCCAGCAGTTTATGGGTTGCGAGCACCAGCTCTGGGGCCAACGTCCTGACTTTC. It encodes CASSLWVASTSSGANVLTF.

This clonotype has ten or more counts. The rearrangement uses TRBV7-2 and TRBJ2-3; D may be TRBD2 (5 bases). This CDR3 comprises 13 residues. Germline CDR1 reads SGHTA; CDR2 reads FQGNSA. V was trimmed by 8 bases and J by 1 base, leaving 10 bases between them. The CDR3 coding sequence is TGTGCCAGCCGCGGGCCGGGCACAGATACGCAGTATTTT. As protein: CASRGPGTDTQYF.